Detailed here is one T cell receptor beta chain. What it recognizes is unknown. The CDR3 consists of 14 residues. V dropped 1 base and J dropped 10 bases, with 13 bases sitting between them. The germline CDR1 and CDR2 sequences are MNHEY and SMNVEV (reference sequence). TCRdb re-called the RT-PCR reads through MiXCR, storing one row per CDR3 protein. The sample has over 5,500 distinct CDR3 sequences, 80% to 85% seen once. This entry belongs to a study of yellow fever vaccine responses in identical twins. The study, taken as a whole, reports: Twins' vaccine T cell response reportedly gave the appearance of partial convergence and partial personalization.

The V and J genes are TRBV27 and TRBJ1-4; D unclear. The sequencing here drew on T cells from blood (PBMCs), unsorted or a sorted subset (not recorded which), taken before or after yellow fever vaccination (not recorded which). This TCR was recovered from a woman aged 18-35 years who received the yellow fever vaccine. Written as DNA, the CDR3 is TGTGCCAGCAGTTTATACAGACTGGGCGGAAAACTGTTTTTT. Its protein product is CASSLYRLGGKLFF. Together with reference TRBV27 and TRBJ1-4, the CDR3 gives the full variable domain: EAQVTQNPRYLITVTGKKLTVTCSQNMNHEYMSWYRQDPGLGLRQIYYSMNVEVTDKGDVPEGYKVSRKEKRNFPLILESPSPNQTSLYFCASSLYRLGGKLFFGSGTQLSVL.